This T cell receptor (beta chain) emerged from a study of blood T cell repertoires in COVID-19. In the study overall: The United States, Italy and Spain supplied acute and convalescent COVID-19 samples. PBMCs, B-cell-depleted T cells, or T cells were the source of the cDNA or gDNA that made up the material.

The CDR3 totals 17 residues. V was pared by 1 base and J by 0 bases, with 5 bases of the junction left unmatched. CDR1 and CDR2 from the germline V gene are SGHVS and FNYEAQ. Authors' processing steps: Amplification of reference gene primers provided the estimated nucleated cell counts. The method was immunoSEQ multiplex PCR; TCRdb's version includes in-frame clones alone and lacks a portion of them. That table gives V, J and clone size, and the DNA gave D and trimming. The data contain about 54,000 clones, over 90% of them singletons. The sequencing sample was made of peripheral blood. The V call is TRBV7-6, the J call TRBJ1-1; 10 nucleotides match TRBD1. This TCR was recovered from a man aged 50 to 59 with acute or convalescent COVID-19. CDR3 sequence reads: CASSLGTGGPMNTEAFF. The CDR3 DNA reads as TGTGCCAGCAGCTTAGGGACAGGGGGTCCCATGAACACTGAAGCTTTCTTT.